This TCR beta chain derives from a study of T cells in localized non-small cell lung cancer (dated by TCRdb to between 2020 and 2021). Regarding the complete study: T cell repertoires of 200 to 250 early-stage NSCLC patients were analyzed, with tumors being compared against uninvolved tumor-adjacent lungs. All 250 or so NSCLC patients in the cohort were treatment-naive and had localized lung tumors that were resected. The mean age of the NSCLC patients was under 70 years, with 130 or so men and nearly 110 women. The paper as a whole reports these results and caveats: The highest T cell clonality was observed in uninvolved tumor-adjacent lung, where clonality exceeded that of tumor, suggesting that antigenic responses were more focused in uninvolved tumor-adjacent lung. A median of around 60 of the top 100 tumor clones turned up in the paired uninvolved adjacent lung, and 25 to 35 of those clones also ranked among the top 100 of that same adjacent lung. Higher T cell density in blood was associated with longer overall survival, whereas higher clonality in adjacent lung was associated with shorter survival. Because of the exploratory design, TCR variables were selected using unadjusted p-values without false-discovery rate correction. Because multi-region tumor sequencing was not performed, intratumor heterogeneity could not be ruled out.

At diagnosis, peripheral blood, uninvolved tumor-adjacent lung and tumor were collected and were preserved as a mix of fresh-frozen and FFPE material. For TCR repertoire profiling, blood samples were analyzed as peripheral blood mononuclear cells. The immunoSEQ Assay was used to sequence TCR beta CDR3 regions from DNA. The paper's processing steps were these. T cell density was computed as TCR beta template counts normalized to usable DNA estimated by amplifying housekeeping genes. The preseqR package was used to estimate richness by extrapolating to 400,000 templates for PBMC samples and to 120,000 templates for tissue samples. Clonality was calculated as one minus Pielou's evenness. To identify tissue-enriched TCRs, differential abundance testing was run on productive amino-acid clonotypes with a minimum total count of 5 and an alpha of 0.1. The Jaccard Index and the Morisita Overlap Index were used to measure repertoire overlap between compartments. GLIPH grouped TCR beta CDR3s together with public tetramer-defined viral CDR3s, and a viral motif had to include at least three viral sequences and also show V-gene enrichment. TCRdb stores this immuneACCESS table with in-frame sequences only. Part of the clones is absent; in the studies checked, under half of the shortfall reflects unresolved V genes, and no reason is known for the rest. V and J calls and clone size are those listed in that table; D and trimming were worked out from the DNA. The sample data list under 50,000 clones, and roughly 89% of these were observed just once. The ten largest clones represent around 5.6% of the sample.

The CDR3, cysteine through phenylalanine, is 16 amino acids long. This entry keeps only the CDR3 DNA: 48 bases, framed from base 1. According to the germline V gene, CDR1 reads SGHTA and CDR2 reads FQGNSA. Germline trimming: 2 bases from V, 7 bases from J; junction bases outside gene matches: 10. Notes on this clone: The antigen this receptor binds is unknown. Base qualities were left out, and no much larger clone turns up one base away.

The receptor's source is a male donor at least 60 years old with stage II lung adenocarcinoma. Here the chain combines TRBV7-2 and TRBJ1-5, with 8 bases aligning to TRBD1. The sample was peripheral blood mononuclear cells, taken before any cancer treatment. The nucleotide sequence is TGTGCCAGCAGCTTACTTCTTCAGGGGGCACGGCAGCCCCAGCATTTT. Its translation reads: CASSLLLQGARQPQHF.